This is a list of T cell receptor beta chains from one sample in a study of regulatory T cells in long-lasting Graves disease. TCRdb used MiXCR to reprocess the multiplex PCR reads, holding one entry per CDR3 protein. Here the sample spans over 250,000 distinct CDR3 sequences, roughly 21% being singletons. The sequences come from peripheral blood mononuclear cells (PBMCs), collected when the disease was refractory, from a patient treated with antithyroid drugs. The receptors were gathered from a female donor with Graves disease. The CDR3 runs from the conserved cysteine through the conserved F or W.

>TRBV7-3
CASSRYTGELFF
>TRBV13
CASSFLTAPTNEKLFF
>TRBV2
CASSGHSGLLYEQYF
>TRBV20-1
CSAGDRLGEKLFF
>TRBV20-1
CSARGYDTGELFF
>TRBV7-9
CASSREVGLLGEQYF
>TRBV6-5
CASSSPPYEQYF
>TRBV15
CATSRDNRVDEKLFF
>TRBV6-1
CASSQFTRGETQYF
>TRBV20-1
CSARGAFRGEQYF
>TRBV5-1
CASSHFSGQGAQDTQYF
>TRBV5-5
CASRFPGGPYGYTF
>TRBV27
CAGSTGGWNEKLFF
>TRBV20-1
CSASHGLLAGPYEQYF
>TRBV7-3
CASSPGPRDEQFF
>TRBV7-6
CASSLPTGLAEFGGELFF
>TRBV3-1
CASSQAGGPMAKNIQYF
>TRBV7-6
CASSFVAGPNQPQHF
>TRBV29-1
CSVEDGAREWETQYF
>TRBV13
CASSPRTAQETQYF
>TRBV9
CASSKEVGLAGYEQYF
>TRBV20-1
CSAHTGSGNTIYF
>TRBV7-8
CASSLMRTKISYEQYF
>TRBV9
CASSVGETGRYGYTF
>TRBV6-1
CASSPRPDSYEQYF
>TRBV5-1
CASSLGHYGYTF
>TRBV29-1
CSVPRTGSSYEQYF
>TRBV6-2/TRBV6-3
CASSYLGQHSLNQPQHF
>TRBV6-5
CASSYSGTWGGDNSPLHF
>TRBV18
CASSPPAGPYYGYTF
>TRBV7-8
CASSPGTGSYTGELFF
>TRBV11-1
CASSPQRETDTQYF
>TRBV30
CAWSTRGGYTF
>TRBV7-8
CASSQTGNGYTF
>TRBV7-2
CASSLSSASEETQYF
>TRBV20-1
CSARGGRVGQETQYF
>TRBV20-1
CSAREYTEAFF
>TRBV16
CASSQSPGQGWRETQYF
>TRBV12-3/TRBV12-4
CASSLAQDSRAFF
>TRBV28
CASRTSGRYEQYF
>TRBV3-1
CASSQDRQSYEQYF
>TRBV18
CASSPIYDGQGSSGANVLTF
>TRBV28
CASGSGQLYSNQPQHF
>TRBV11-3
CASSRTNTGELFF
>TRBV27
CASSFEGRSYEQYF
>TRBV5-6
CASSTGHRNSGANVLTF
>TRBV7-8
CASPSRAGGSPGELFF
>TRBV20-1
CSAHAPGLGLNEQFF
>TRBV9
CASSVPTGVKTQYF
>TRBV29-1
CSVEDGPEAFF
>TRBV4-3
CASSQDPRATGREQYF
>TRBV7-2
CASSLEAETQYF
>TRBV11-3
CASRRGDRAYYEQYF
>TRBV28
CASQWGPKNTEAFF
>TRBV27
CASSLDRHSYEQYF
>TRBV28
CASSLFFGSGNTIYF
>TRBV18
CASSPKVDTGELFF
>TRBV6-1
CASSEDRGYQPQHF